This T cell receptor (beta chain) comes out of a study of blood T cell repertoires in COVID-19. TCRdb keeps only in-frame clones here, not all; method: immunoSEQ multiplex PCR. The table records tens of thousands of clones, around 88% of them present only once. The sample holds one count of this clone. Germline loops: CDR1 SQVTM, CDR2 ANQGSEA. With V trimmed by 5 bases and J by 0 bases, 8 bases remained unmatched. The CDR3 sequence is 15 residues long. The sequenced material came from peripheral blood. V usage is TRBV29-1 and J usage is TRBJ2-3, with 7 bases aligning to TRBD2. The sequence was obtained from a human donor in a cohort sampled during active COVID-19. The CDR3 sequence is CSVRYSGTSTDTQYF. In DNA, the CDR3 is TGCAGCGTTAGATACAGCGGGACTAGCACAGATACGCAGTATTTT.